This T cell receptor (beta chain) is from a study of T cells in localized non-small cell lung cancer. Study outcomes and limitations: Uninvolved adjacent lung had more T cell clonality than any other tissue, topping tumor.

The CDR3 spans 13 residues. Germline V gene sequence: CDR1 MNHNS, CDR2 SASEGT. Trimming took 1 base from V and 4 from J; bases not matched to a gene: 0. This clone was seen only a few times. Its target is not known. TCRdb's copy holds only in-frame clones and misses some; the assay was immunoSEQ multiplex PCR. This table holds under 2,500 clones, about 28% found once. Sequencing used lung tumor tissue, obtained before any cancer treatment. This clonotype was obtained from a male donor aged 60 or over with stage II squamous cell lung carcinoma. The chain couples TRBV6-1 to TRBJ1-2; the match to TRBD1 covers 7 bases. As DNA, the CDR3 is TGTGCCAGCAGTGAAGGACAGGGCTATGGCTACACCTTC. The encoded protein is CASSEGQGYGYTF.